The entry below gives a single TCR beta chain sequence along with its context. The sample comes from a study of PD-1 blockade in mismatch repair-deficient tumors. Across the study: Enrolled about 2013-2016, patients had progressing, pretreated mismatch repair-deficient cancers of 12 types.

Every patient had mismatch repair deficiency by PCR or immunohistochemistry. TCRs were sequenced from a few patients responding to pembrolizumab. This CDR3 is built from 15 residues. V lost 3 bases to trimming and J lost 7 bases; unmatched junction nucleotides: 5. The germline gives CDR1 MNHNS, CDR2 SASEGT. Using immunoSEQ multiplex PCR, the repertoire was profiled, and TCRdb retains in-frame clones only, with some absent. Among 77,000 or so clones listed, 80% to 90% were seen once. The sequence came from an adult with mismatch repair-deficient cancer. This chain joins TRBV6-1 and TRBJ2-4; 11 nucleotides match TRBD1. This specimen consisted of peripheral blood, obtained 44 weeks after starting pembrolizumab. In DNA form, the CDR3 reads TGTGCCAGCAGTGACCGGACAGGGGGCCCGAACATTCAGTACTTC. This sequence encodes CASSDRTGGPNIQYF.